These 18 T cell receptor beta chains share one sample of origin, sequenced in a study of shared clonotypes between healthy human individuals. The assay was immunoSEQ multiplex PCR, and TCRdb's table has in-frame clones only and misses some. The sample holds around 370,000 clones, around 96% seen once. Sequenced sample: memory CD8+ T cells sorted from blood. Subset of the sample: CD45RO+ cells pooled with CCR7-negative TemRA cells. The origin of the receptors is a man aged 25-45 years in good health.

Comment on this clone: Other DNA variants within this sample encode the same CDR3. The rearrangement uses TRBV4-1 and TRBJ2-7, with 10 bases lining up with TRBD1. Germline loops: CDR1 MGHRA, CDR2 YSYEKL. The V segment lost 1 base and the J segment 1 base; nucleotides outside the gene matches: 1. The CDR3 spans 15 residues. Written as DNA, the CDR3 is TGCGCCAGCAGCCAAGGACAGGGGGCTTCCTACGAGCAGTACTTC. Its protein product is CASSQGQGASYEQYF.

The gene calls are TRBV7-9 and TRBJ2-3; possibly TRBD1 or TRBD2 for D (6 bases each). The germline V gene encodes CDR1 SEHNR and CDR2 FQNEAQ (reference sequence). The V gene lost 0 bases and the J gene lost 6 bases, with 19 bases spanning the gap. The CDR3 covers 17 residues. The CDR3 DNA reads as TGTGCCAGCAGCTTAGCGGACTATGAGGCGAGGGGGGATACGCAGTATTTT. As protein: CASSLADYEARGDTQYF.

The chain is built from TRBV19 and TRBJ2-5, with a possible D match to TRBD2 (5 bases). CDR3 length: 11 residues. V lost 5 bases, J lost 5 bases, and 6 bases lay in between. Germline V gene sequence: CDR1 LNHDA, CDR2 SQIVND (reference sequence). CDR3 coding DNA: TGTGCCAGTAGTTCTAGCGAGACCCAGTACTTC. This sequence encodes CASSSSETQYF.

J is TRBJ1-5 and V is TRBV28; D gene ambiguous. The V end was cut by 7 bases, the J end by 9 bases, with 13 bases between. The CDR3 covers 12 residues. Germline lookup yields CDR1 MDHEN and CDR2 SYDVKM. Here the CDR3 reads CASTTGGRPQHF. CDR3 coding DNA: TGTGCCAGCACCACCGGTGGCAGGCCCCAGCATTTT.

The V call is TRBV6-6, the J call TRBJ1-3; D may be TRBD1 (6 bases). CDR1 is MNHNY and CDR2 is SVGAGI in the germline V gene (reference sequence). The CDR3 loop spans 15 amino acids. V lost 2 bases and J lost 8, with 16 bases in between. The CDR3 reads CASSYTGLGRDTIYF. The CDR3 DNA reads as TGTGCCAGCAGTTACACAGGGCTGGGGCGGGACACCATATATTTT.

This clone was recorded once. V gene TRBV5-1 combines with J gene TRBJ2-7, with D tentatively TRBD1 (5 bases). Per germline, CDR1 SGHRS and CDR2 YFSETQ. V lost 4 bases and J 3 bases, leaving 20 bases between the germline ends. This CDR3 spans 16 amino acids. CDR3 residues: CASSHRKLPPFYEQYF. The CDR3 bases are TGCGCCAGCAGCCACAGGAAGCTACCCCCTTTCTACGAGCAGTACTTC. The full variable domain, with the rest looked up from reference TRBV5-1 and TRBJ2-7, is KAGVTQTPRYLIKTRGQQVTLSCSPISGHRSVSWYQQTPGQGLQFLFEYFSETQRNKGNFPGRFSGRQFSNSRSEMNVSTLELGDSALYLCASSHRKLPPFYEQYFGPGTRLTVT.

The chain links TRBV28 to TRBJ2-7, with 7 bases fitting TRBD1. The CDR3 length is 17 residues. Germline V gives CDR1 MDHEN, CDR2 SYDVKM. V shed 6 bases and J 2 bases; nucleotides not matched to a gene: 16. CDR3 in amino acids: CASSSRGRQGFTYEQYF. The CDR3 bases are TGTGCCAGCAGCTCCCGGGGCCGACAGGGTTTCACCTACGAGCAGTACTTC.

The J gene is TRBJ2-1, the V gene TRBV7-9, with 7 bases that match TRBD1. CDR3 length equals 14 residues. V lost 4 bases to trimming and J lost 5 bases; unmatched junction nucleotides: 5. CDR1 is SEHNR, CDR2 FQNEAQ, per germline (reference sequence). The CDR3: CASSSPGQHNEQFF. The CDR3 DNA is TGTGCCAGCAGCTCACCGGGACAGCACAATGAGCAGTTCTTC.

Only one count was recorded for this clone. The chain has TRBV5-1 and TRBJ2-5; D call uncertain. CDR3 length equals 15 residues. CDR1 is SGHRS and CDR2 is YFSETQ in the germline V gene. V lost 4 bases and J 1 base, leaving 14 bases between the germline ends. This CDR3 reads CASSTLLSPQETQYF. The CDR3 DNA follows: TGCGCCAGCAGCACCTTACTAAGCCCCCAAGAGACCCAGTACTTC. Complete variable domain (other parts from reference TRBV5-1 and TRBJ2-5): KAGVTQTPRYLIKTRGQQVTLSCSPISGHRSVSWYQQTPGQGLQFLFEYFSETQRNKGNFPGRFSGRQFSNSRSEMNVSTLELGDSALYLCASSTLLSPQETQYFGPGTRLLVL.

The V gene is TRBV7-9, the J gene TRBJ2-3; 9 nucleotides line up with TRBD2. V shed 2 bases and J 9 bases; nucleotides not matched to a gene: 3. CDR3 length: 13 residues. CDR1 and CDR2 from the germline V gene are SEHNR and FQNEAQ (reference sequence). The DNA of the CDR3 is TGTGCCAGCAGCTTATTGCGGGAGGGCACGCAGTATTTT. Translated: CASSLLREGTQYF.

The chain employs TRBV5-5 and TRBJ1-5, with D maybe TRBD1 (6 bases). The V and J ends lost 0 bases and 1 base respectively, with 11 bases between them. The CDR3 is 16 amino acids. Germline loops: CDR1 SGHKS, CDR2 YYEKEE (reference sequence). The CDR3 reads CASSLEGGLSNQPQHF. CDR3 bases: TGTGCCAGCAGCTTGGAGGGGGGTCTCAGCAATCAGCCCCAGCATTTT. Together with reference TRBV5-5 and TRBJ1-5, the CDR3 gives the full variable domain: DAGVTQSPTHLIKTRGQQVTLRCSPISGHKSVSWYQQVLGQGPQFIFQYYEKEERGRGNFPDRFSARQFPNYSSELNVNALLLGDSALYLCASSLEGGLSNQPQHFGDGTRLSIL.

The chain uses TRBV15 and TRBJ2-3, with 9 bases aligning to TRBD2. V shed 0 bases and J 6 bases; nucleotides not matched to a gene: 7. This CDR3 spans 16 amino acids. Germline loops: CDR1 LNHNV, CDR2 YYDKDF (reference sequence). The CDR3 nucleotides read TGTGCCACCAGCAGAGATTTGAGCGGGAGGTACGATACGCAGTATTTT. It encodes CATSRDLSGRYDTQYF. Drawing the rest from reference TRBV15 and TRBJ2-3, the complete variable domain is DAMVIQNPRYQVTQFGKPVTLSCSQTLNHNVMYWYQQKSSQAPKLLFHYYDKDFNNEADTPDNFQSRRPNTSFCFLDIRSPGLGDTAMYLCATSRDLSGRYDTQYFGPGTRLTVL.

About this clone itself: Other DNA sequences in the sample encode the same CDR3. V and J are TRBV4-1 and TRBJ1-2; no firm D call. CDR1 is MGHRA and CDR2 is YSYEKL in the germline V gene. V was trimmed by 0 bases and J by 7 bases, leaving 6 bases between them. The CDR3 covers 12 residues. The CDR3 protein is CASSQERGGYTF. In nucleotides, the CDR3 is TGCGCCAGCAGCCAAGAACGTGGTGGCTACACCTTC.

V usage is TRBV5-4 and J usage is TRBJ2-7; 9 bases are shared with TRBD1. The ends lost 0 bases at V and 2 bases at J; junction bases unmatched: 3. The CDR3 length is 15 residues. The V gene's germline CDR1 is SGHNT and CDR2 YYREEE (reference sequence). The CDR3: CASSLDGTGTYEQYF. The CDR3 DNA is TGTGCCAGCAGCTTGGATGGGACAGGGACCTACGAGCAGTACTTC.

This chain connects TRBV7-9 to TRBJ2-7; D gene unclear. Germline CDR1 SEHNR, CDR2 FQNEAQ (reference sequence). Trimming cost V 3 bases and J 3 bases, with 6 bases left between them. The CDR3 length is 12 residues. The CDR3 spells CASSFSLYEQYF. The CDR3 bases are TGTGCCAGCAGCTTCTCCCTCTACGAGCAGTACTTC. Full variable domain (remainder filled in from reference TRBV7-9 and TRBJ2-7): DTGVSQNPRHKITKRGQNVTFRCDPISEHNRLYWYRQTLGQGPEFLTYFQNEAQLEKSRLLSDRFSAERPKGSFSTLEIQRTEQGDSAMYLCASSFSLYEQYFGPGTRLTVT.

As to this clone: In the same sample, other DNA sequences code for this CDR3. The rearrangement uses TRBV5-1 and TRBJ2-5; D call uncertain. Trimming stripped 5 bases from V and 5 bases from J, with 7 bases between. Per the germline V gene, CDR1 is SGHRS and CDR2 is YFSETQ. This CDR3 contains 11 residues. The CDR3 protein is CASRGVETQYF. CDR3 bases: TGCGCCAGCAGGGGTGTGGAGACCCAGTACTTC. Variable domain in full (rest from reference TRBV5-1 and TRBJ2-5): KAGVTQTPRYLIKTRGQQVTLSCSPISGHRSVSWYQQTPGQGLQFLFEYFSETQRNKGNFPGRFSGRQFSNSRSEMNVSTLELGDSALYLCASRGVETQYFGPGTRLLVL.

The genes are TRBV9 and TRBJ2-1; perhaps D is TRBD1 or TRBD2 (5 bases each). The germline gives CDR1 SGDLS, CDR2 YYNGEE. This CDR3 comprises 14 residues. V gave up 1 base and J gave up 5 bases, with 10 bases separating them. The CDR3 DNA is TGTGCCAGCAGCGTACCGGGACCCGACAATGAGCAGTTCTTC. Translation: CASSVPGPDNEQFF.

The chain employs TRBV7-8 and TRBJ2-5; the D gene is possibly TRBD1 (5 bases). This CDR3 has 16 residues. Looked up from germline, CDR1 is SGHVS and CDR2 is FQNEAQ. V lost 1 base to trimming and J lost 2 bases, with 14 bases between them. The CDR3 nucleotides read TGTGCCAGCAGCTTAGGAGAGGTTAGGGGACAAGAGACCCAGTACTTC. Its protein is CASSLGEVRGQETQYF.